A selection of T cell receptor beta chains follows, all from one sample in a study of beta chain features in type 1 diabetes. Only in-frame clones appear in the TCRdb table, and some are missing; sequencing was by immunoSEQ multiplex PCR. The sample holds 120,000 to 150,000 clones, less than 15% seen once. Specimen: central memory CD4+ T cells from blood. These receptors came from a man aged 18 to 35 with type 1 diabetes. Both conserved end residues are trimmed from each CDR3. A D gene is named only where the DNA matches it firmly. Some rows mark clone size as missing; the rest say once, few, many or name a class of expanded clone.

V gene,D gene,J gene,clone size,CDR3 protein
TRBV27,TRBD2,TRBJ2-5,-,ASSFTSGLGETQY
TRBV18,-,TRBJ2-3,few,ASSPYVAAGDTQY
TRBV4-1,TRBD1,TRBJ2-2,-,ASSQGSRQGANTGELF
TRBV19,-,TRBJ2-1,few,ASSPGRYDNEQF
TRBV7-2,TRBD1,TRBJ1-1,-,ASSSQGDRPMNTEAF
TRBV30,-,TRBJ1-1,few,AWSAGTPRTEAF
TRBV4-1,-,TRBJ1-1,few,ASRGATMNTEAF
TRBV7-9,TRBD1,TRBJ2-6,-,ASSLVTGSGANVLT
TRBV19,-,TRBJ1-4,-,ASHHGGEKLF
TRBV7-9,-,TRBJ1-1,-,ASSLQGMNTEAF
TRBV6-5,-,TRBJ2-1,few,ASTDPYNEQF
TRBV28,TRBD1,TRBJ1-2,few,ASSPGQGLDGYT
TRBV9,-,TRBJ2-1,-,ASSVAARGEQF
TRBV9,-,TRBJ2-3,few,ASSPSGPDTQY
TRBV7-6,TRBD2,TRBJ2-5,-,ASSLESGGALETQY
TRBV9,-,TRBJ2-3,few,ASKVTGEGTDTQY
TRBV18,-,TRBJ1-1,-,ASSPSLGTPDTEAF
TRBV29-1,-,TRBJ1-1,-,SVRPQGYLNTYTEAF
TRBV19,TRBD1,TRBJ1-1,-,ASSNGQVWMNTEAF
TRBV28,-,TRBJ1-6,-,ASSPPWGLHNSPLH
TRBV5-1,-,TRBJ1-3,-,ASSIGTDGNTIY
TRBV14,TRBD1,TRBJ1-4,-,ASSQLGTGVEKLF
TRBV6-5,-,TRBJ2-2,few,ASSYPGTNTGELF
TRBV28,-,TRBJ2-3,-,ATTTGTDTQY
TRBV9,-,TRBJ2-7,-,ASSPRASSYEQY
TRBV27,-,TRBJ2-5,-,ASSLGETQY
TRBV5-6,-,TRBJ1-1,few,ASSILGQEAF
TRBV6-5,-,TRBJ2-7,-,ASSLRDSAYEQY
TRBV28,-,TRBJ1-6,-,ASSLGATGGYNSPLH
TRBV25-1,TRBD1,TRBJ2-2,few,ASRGTGINTGELF
TRBV7-7,-,TRBJ1-1,-,ASSLYQNTEAF
TRBV30,-,TRBJ1-2,many,ATRGYDYGYT
TRBV4-1,-,TRBJ1-5,-,ASSQDLALSNQPQH
TRBV30,TRBD1,TRBJ1-2,many,ARGDRGANYGYT
TRBV4-2,TRBD1,TRBJ1-4,-,ASSQEVWGTGEEKLF
TRBV6-5,-,TRBJ2-7,few,ASRQFNYEQY
TRBV7-2,-,TRBJ2-5,-,ASSAGTHQETQY
TRBV21-1,-,TRBJ1-5,few,ASSKIHQPQH
TRBV5-1,-,TRBJ2-5,few,ASGPGGETQY
TRBV5-1,-,TRBJ2-1,-,ASSLVTDRNEQF